This T cell receptor beta chain was recovered during a study of shared clonotypes between healthy human individuals. This clone was recorded a few times. This CDR3 is built from 15 residues. J gave up 6 bases and V 4 bases, and 5 bases lay outside the gene matches. CDR1 is MGHRA and CDR2 is YSYEKL in the germline V gene. Clones were read by immunoSEQ multiplex PCR, and TCRdb kept only the in-frame ones, dropping some. The table has about 1.1 million clones, roughly 74% seen once. The TCR comes from a man younger than 35 in good health. Some clones in this sample may be carry-over from other donors' samples. This chain connects TRBV4-1 to TRBJ2-7; 14 positions match TRBD2. Sequencing was carried out using memory CD4+ T cells from PBMCs. The subset: CD45RA-negative fraction. The chain's CDR3 is CASSRGLAGALEQYF. Written as DNA, the CDR3 is TGCGCCAGCAGCCGGGGACTAGCGGGAGCTCTCGAGCAGTACTTC.